Below, 14 T cell receptor beta chains from the same sample are listed, as sequenced in a study of radiotherapy plus CTLA-4 blockade in lung cancer. Generated by immunoSEQ multiplex PCR, the TCRdb table keeps only in-frame clones and is missing some. The sample shows 75,000 to 95,000 clones, roughly 80% of them seen only once. Sequenced here: peripheral blood, sampled from a patient treated with radiotherapy plus ipilimumab. The receptors stem from a human donor with non-small cell lung cancer that progressed on radiotherapy plus ipilimumab.

The genes are TRBV29-1 and TRBJ1-4, with 7 bases matching TRBD1. The CDR3 totals 12 residues. V lost 4 bases to trimming and J lost 6 bases; unmatched junction nucleotides: 2. Germline V gene data show CDR1 as SQVTM and CDR2 as ANQGSEA. The CDR3 DNA is TGCAGCGTTGCAGGGGGTTATGAAAAACTGTTTTTT. This encodes CSVAGGYEKLFF.

The chain carries TRBV10-3 and TRBJ1-5; D gene uncertain. V lost 4 bases and J 2 bases, leaving 6 bases between the germline ends. This CDR3 has 13 residues. Germline lookup yields CDR1 ENHRY and CDR2 SYGVKD. The CDR3 region has the DNA TGTGCCATCAGTGGCGGGGGCAATCAGCCCCAGCATTTT. Translated, it gives CAISGGGNQPQHF.

This clone was detected a few times. The V gene is TRBV7-9, the J gene TRBJ2-7; 12 bases align to TRBD2. Germline CDR1 is SEHNR and CDR2 is FQNEAQ (reference sequence). The CDR3 has 15 residues. The V and J ends lost 3 bases and 5 bases, in that order; junction bases with no gene match: 5. The chain's CDR3 is CASSFPTSGSDEQYF. The CDR3 DNA sequence: TGTGCCAGCAGCTTCCCGACTAGCGGGAGCGACGAGCAGTACTTC.

The chain carries TRBV30 and TRBJ2-7; 8 nucleotides line up with TRBD1. Germline assignment: CDR1 GTSNPN and CDR2 SVGIG (reference sequence). This CDR3 spans 14 amino acids. The V gene end was trimmed by 2 bases and the J gene end by 2 bases; junction bases not matched to a gene: 5. DNA of the CDR3: TGTGCCTGGAGTCGCAGGGGGCTGACCTACGAGCAGTACTTC. Translating gives CAWSRRGLTYEQYF.

This clone was picked up many times. The chain joins TRBV5-4 to TRBJ2-2; TRBD1 or TRBD2 may be the D gene (5 bases each). The CDR3 is made up of 14 amino acids. The germline CDR1 and CDR2 sequences are SGHNT and YYREEE (reference sequence). Deletions cut 0 bases from V and 5 bases from J, with 8 bases between. The CDR3 nucleotides read TGTGCCAGCAGCTTGGAGTGGGGGACCGGGGAGCTGTTTTTT. As protein: CASSLEWGTGELFF.

This sequence joins TRBV11-2 and TRBJ2-1, with TRBD2 matching over 8 bases. The CDR3 has 16 residues. From germline, CDR1 is SGHAT and CDR2 FQNNGV. V shed 0 bases, J shed 6 bases, and the junction held 7 bases outside the gene matches. The CDR3 loop reads CASSLEFGRGVNEQFF. The CDR3 DNA is TGTGCCAGCAGCTTAGAGTTCGGGAGGGGGGTCAATGAGCAGTTCTTC.

CDR3 DNA sequence: TGTGCCAGCAGCTTGTTTGGTCGGATAGCGGGAGAGCAGTACGTC. Protein sequence: CASSLFGRIAGEQYV. V usage is TRBV11-2 and J usage is TRBJ2-7; 8 bases fit TRBD2. The CDR3 consists of 15 residues. The V and J ends lost 3 bases and 7 bases, in that order; junction bases with no gene match: 11. Looked up from germline, CDR1 is SGHAT and CDR2 is FQNNGV.

This clone occurred a few times. The V gene is TRBV19, the J gene TRBJ1-3, with a weak D call TRBD1 (6 bases). The CDR3 has 16 amino acids. V lost 3 bases and J lost 0, with 12 bases in between. Germline CDR1 LNHDA, CDR2 SQIVND (reference sequence). Written as DNA, the CDR3 is TGTGCCAGTAGTATTCCGACAGGCCCCTCTGGAAACACCATATATTTT. Translating gives CASSIPTGPSGNTIYF.

This rearrangement joins TRBV6-1 to TRBJ2-7; 12 bases match TRBD1. With V trimmed by 6 bases and J by 6 bases, 6 bases remained unmatched. CDR1 is MNHNS, CDR2 SASEGT, per germline. This CDR3 spans 14 amino acids. The DNA for the CDR3 is TGTGCCAGCAGGGGGACAGGGGGCTACTCCGAGCAGTACTTC. Amino acids: CASRGTGGYSEQYF.

Only one count was recorded for this clone. V gene TRBV11-3 combines with J gene TRBJ2-1; 11 bases map to TRBD2. Germline V CDR1 and CDR2: SGHNT, YENEEA. J lost 9 bases, V lost 3 bases, and 4 bases had no gene match. The length of the CDR3 is 14 residues. This chain's CDR3 is CASSLLAGGAEQFF. The DNA of the CDR3 is TGTGCCAGCAGCTTGCTAGCGGGAGGCGCTGAGCAGTTCTTC.

The chain couples TRBV29-1 to TRBJ2-7, with TRBD1 identical over 9 bases. This CDR3 is built from 15 residues. The V and J ends lost 0 bases and 2 bases, in that order; junction bases with no gene match: 5. CDR1 and CDR2 from the germline V gene are SQVTM and ANQGSEA. The CDR3 sequence is CSVEDSGQGAYEQYF. CDR3 nucleotides: TGCAGCGTTGAAGATTCGGGACAGGGAGCCTACGAGCAGTACTTC.

The chain is built from TRBV2 and TRBJ2-5; 10 nucleotides agree with TRBD1. CDR3 length: 16 residues. Germline trimming cut 5 bases from V and 2 bases from J; bases unmatched to any gene: 8. Germline CDR1 and CDR2: SNHLY and FYNNEI. The CDR3 loop is CASSQLGGQGQETQYF. The CDR3 DNA reads TGTGCCAGCAGTCAACTAGGGGGACAGGGGCAAGAGACCCAGTACTTC.

The CDR3 DNA sequence: TGTGCCAGCAGCGCCCCCTCCCATCTGACAGATACCTACGAGCAGTACTTC. Its protein product is CASSAPSHLTDTYEQYF. V is TRBV28 and J is TRBJ2-7; D is perhaps TRBD1 (5 bases). Germline V gene lookup returns CDR1 MDHEN and CDR2 SYDVKM. This CDR3 spans 17 amino acids. The V gene lost 6 bases and the J gene lost 2 bases, with 23 bases spanning the gap.

The rearrangement uses TRBV9 and TRBJ2-3, with D unresolved. The V gene's germline CDR1 is SGDLS and CDR2 YYNGEE. This CDR3 comprises 13 residues. V was pared by 3 bases and J by 0 bases, with 5 bases between. As DNA, the CDR3 is TGTGCCAGCAGCGCAAAAAGCACAGATACGCAGTATTTT. Translating it yields CASSAKSTDTQYF.